Listed below are T cell receptor beta chains from one sample, sequenced in a study of T cell responses to AZD1222 COVID-19 vaccine. Data came from immunoSEQ multiplex PCR; TCRdb stores just in-frame clones and leaves some out. The repertoire holds some 150,000 clones, with roughly 88% as singletons. The material sequenced was peripheral blood, taken on day 0 of AZD1222 vaccination. The receptor source for this set is an adult in good health. CDR3s include the opening cysteine and the closing phenylalanine or tryptophan. The D gene is left open where the match is weak. Size is stated for part of the rows, as once, few or many counts, or as a class when the clone is expanded.

j_gene,abundance,v_gene,d_gene,CDR3nt,CDR3aa
TRBJ1-5,-,TRBV4-2,-,TGTGCCAGCAGCCAAGGACAACATAGCAATCAGCCCCAGCATTTT,CASSQGQHSNQPQHF
TRBJ2-1,-,TRBV27,TRBD1,TGTGCCAGCAGTTCTCACAGGGGTGAGCAGTTCTTC,CASSSHRGEQFF
TRBJ2-2,-,TRBV18,-,TGTGCCAGCTCACCACCTGGATACGGGAACACCGGGGAGCTGTTTTTT,CASSPPGYGNTGELFF
TRBJ1-4,-,TRBV3-1/TRBV3-2,TRBD1,TGTGCCAGCAGCCTTTTACAGGGGCTGGGTGAAAAACTGTTTTTT,CASSLLQGLGEKLFF
TRBJ2-7,-,TRBV28,TRBD1,TGTGCCAGCACATTGGGACAGGGAAGGTACGAGCAGTACTTC,CASTLGQGRYEQYF
TRBJ1-1,-,TRBV12-3/TRBV12-4,-,TGTGCCAGCAGTTTCGAGCAGGAGGATGAAGCTTTCTTT,CASSFEQEDEAFF
TRBJ1-1,-,TRBV6-2/TRBV6-3,-,TGTGCCAGCAGTTTGACATTCACGGGCGCTGAAGCTTTCTTT,CASSLTFTGAEAFF
TRBJ1-1,-,TRBV5-1,-,TGCGCCAGCAGCTCAGGGGTGATCGGGGCTGAAGCTTTCTTT,CASSSGVIGAEAFF
TRBJ1-1,-,TRBV5-1,-,TGCGCCAGCAGCTTCGGGACGCTTATGAACACTGAAGCTTTCTTT,CASSFGTLMNTEAFF
TRBJ2-3,-,TRBV7-2,-,TGTGCCAGCAGCGGGCGACAGGCCGCAGATACGCAGTATTTT,CASSGRQAADTQYF
TRBJ1-5,-,TRBV28,-,TGTGCCAGTTTCGGACGGAACAATCAGCCCCAGCATTTT,CASFGRNNQPQHF
TRBJ2-2,-,TRBV7-2,TRBD2,TGTGCCAGCAGCTTAGCGTCCGGGGGGACCGGGGAGCTGTTTTTT,CASSLASGGTGELFF
TRBJ2-1,-,TRBV9,-,TGTGCCAGCAGCGTAGGGAGCTCCTACAATGAGCAGTTCTTC,CASSVGSSYNEQFF
TRBJ2-5,-,TRBV13,TRBD1,TGTGCCAGCAGCCTCGGGACAGGATGGGGCCAAGAGACCCAGTACTTC,CASSLGTGWGQETQYF
TRBJ2-1,-,TRBV11-1,TRBD1,TGTGCCAGCAGCGTAGGACAGGGACCTCTACGGGAGCAGTTCTTC,CASSVGQGPLREQFF
TRBJ2-2,-,TRBV30,TRBD2,TGTGCCTGGGACGGACTAGCGTGGACCGGGGAGCTGTTTTTT,CAWDGLAWTGELFF
TRBJ1-5,-,TRBV3-1/TRBV3-2,-,TGTGCCAGCAGCCAAGTTCGGAATCAGCCCCAGCATTTT,CASSQVRNQPQHF
TRBJ2-7,once,TRBV28,TRBD1,TGTGCCAGCAGTTTATCCTTCGCAGGGGGATACGAGCAGTACTTC,CASSLSFAGGYEQYF
TRBJ1-5,-,TRBV15,-,TGTGCCACCAGCAGAGCGGGAGGGGATCAGCCCCAGCATTTT,CATSRAGGDQPQHF
TRBJ1-1,-,TRBV4-1,-,TGCGCCAGCAGCCAAGGGGCCACTGAAGCTTTCTTT,CASSQGATEAFF
TRBJ2-1,-,TRBV5-1,-,TGCGCCAGCAGCTTGGATAGAGTTCGGTCCTACAATGAGCAGTTCTTC,CASSLDRVRSYNEQFF
TRBJ1-5,-,TRBV7-2,-,TGTGCCAGCAGCTTCAGGGCCTTTAGCAATCAGCCCCAGCATTTT,CASSFRAFSNQPQHF
TRBJ1-5,-,TRBV5-8,TRBD1,TGTGCCAGCAGCCATCGACAGGGTAGGGGGGGCAATCAGCCCCAGCATTTT,CASSHRQGRGGNQPQHF
TRBJ2-1,-,TRBV7-9,TRBD2,TGTGCCCGACAACCCCTTGAAGCAAGCGGGAGGGCCAACAATGAGCAGTTCTTC,CARQPLEASGRANNEQFF
TRBJ1-2,-,TRBV5-1,-,TGCGCCAGCTCCCCGAACGGGGAGGGATTCTATGGCTACACCTTC,CASSPNGEGFYGYTF
TRBJ2-1,-,TRBV29-1,-,TGCAGCGTTGATACGACGAGCTCCTACAATGAGCAGTTCTTC,CSVDTTSSYNEQFF
TRBJ2-2,-,TRBV4-3,-,TGCGCCAGCAGCCAAGAGGCCCTTGGGGAGCTGTTTTTT,CASSQEALGELFF
TRBJ2-1,-,TRBV5-1,-,TGCGCCAGCAGCTTGTCCTCGGGGATAGGTGAGCAGTTCTTC,CASSLSSGIGEQFF
TRBJ1-5,few,TRBV29-1,-,TGCAGCGTTGTGGGGATCGTTGGTCAGCCCCAGCATTTT,CSVVGIVGQPQHF
TRBJ1-6,once,TRBV30,-,TGTGCCTGGATGCAGGATCGGGGATCACCCCTCCACTTT,CAWMQDRGSPLHF
TRBJ1-2,-,TRBV28,-,TGTGCCAGCAGTTTAATGAACTATGGCTACACCTTC,CASSLMNYGYTF
TRBJ1-1,-,TRBV11-2,-,TGTGCCAGCAGCTTAGATCTGAACACTGAAGCTTTCTTT,CASSLDLNTEAFF
TRBJ1-2,-,TRBV6-2/TRBV6-3,TRBD1,TGTGCCAGCAGTTACCCGCGGGACAGCATTAACTATGGCTACACCTTC,CASSYPRDSINYGYTF
TRBJ1-1,-,TRBV9,TRBD1,TGTGCCAGCAGCGAGGGACAGGGTACTGAAGCTTTCTTT,CASSEGQGTEAFF
TRBJ2-1,-,TRBV2,TRBD1,TGTGCCAGCAGGGGACAGGGGATGAATGAGCAGTTCTTC,CASRGQGMNEQFF
TRBJ2-1,few,TRBV4-3,TRBD2,TGCGCCAGCAGCCAAGGGGGGACTAGCCTCTACAATGAGCAGTTCTTC,CASSQGGTSLYNEQFF
TRBJ1-1,-,TRBV6-4,-,TGTGCCAGCAGTGCTGGGGGGCAAGGGAAGGCTTTCTTT,CASSAGGQGKAFF
TRBJ1-4,once,TRBV4-1,-,TGCGCCAGCAGCAGGGGGACGGAACTGTTTTTT,CASSRGTELFF
TRBJ2-7,few,TRBV6-5,TRBD1,TGTGCCTCCTCGAGGACAGGGGAGTACGAGCAGTACTTC,CASSRTGEYEQYF
TRBJ1-5,-,TRBV19,TRBD1,TGTGCCAGTAGTATAGAGGCAGGGGGCTACAGTCAGCCCCAGCATTTT,CASSIEAGGYSQPQHF
TRBJ2-6,-,TRBV28,-,TGTGCCAGCAGTTTAGACACCTCTGGGGCCAACGTCCTGACTTTC,CASSLDTSGANVLTF
TRBJ2-6,-,TRBV4-3,-,TGCGCCAGCAGCCAAGTTACATCAGGGGCCAACGTCCTGACTTTC,CASSQVTSGANVLTF
TRBJ1-1,-,TRBV4-3,TRBD1,TGCGCCAGCAGCCCCACAGGGGATCCGTTCATTTTCTTT,CASSPTGDPFIFF
TRBJ2-1,once,TRBV29-1,-,TGCAGCGTGGACCTTCGGGGGGCGAGTAGGAATGAGCAGTTCTTC,CSVDLRGASRNEQFF
TRBJ2-1,-,TRBV5-6,-,TGTGCCAGCAGCTTGGGGGCACTCAGCTCCTACAATGAGCAGTTCTTC,CASSLGALSSYNEQFF
TRBJ2-1,-,TRBV28,-,TGTGCCAGCACTTCCAGGACAAGAATTGGTAGTGAGCAGTTCTTC,CASTSRTRIGSEQFF
TRBJ1-4,-,TRBV12-3/TRBV12-4,-,TGTGCCAGCAGTTTAGAGGGTACGGGCAAACTGTTTTTT,CASSLEGTGKLFF
TRBJ2-2,-,TRBV6-2/TRBV6-3,-,TGTGCCAGCAGCCCGGAGATCAGCACCGGGGAGCTGTTTTTT,CASSPEISTGELFF
TRBJ1-1,-,TRBV19,-,TGTGCCAGTAGCCGGACAGTCCTAGCCCTGGCGAACACTGAAGCTTTCTTT,CASSRTVLALANTEAFF
TRBJ2-7,-,TRBV11-2,-,TGTGCCAGCAGCTTATTACGTCAGCACAGGGAAGTAGGAGAGCAGTACTTC,CASSLLRQHREVGEQYF
TRBJ1-3,-,TRBV5-6,TRBD1,TGTGCCAGCAGCTTGGCCAGGGGGGCCTCTGGAAACACCATATATTTT,CASSLARGASGNTIYF
TRBJ2-7,-,TRBV6-5,TRBD2,TGTGCCAGCAGTCGGGGGGGAGCGGGCTACGAGCAGTACTTC,CASSRGGAGYEQYF